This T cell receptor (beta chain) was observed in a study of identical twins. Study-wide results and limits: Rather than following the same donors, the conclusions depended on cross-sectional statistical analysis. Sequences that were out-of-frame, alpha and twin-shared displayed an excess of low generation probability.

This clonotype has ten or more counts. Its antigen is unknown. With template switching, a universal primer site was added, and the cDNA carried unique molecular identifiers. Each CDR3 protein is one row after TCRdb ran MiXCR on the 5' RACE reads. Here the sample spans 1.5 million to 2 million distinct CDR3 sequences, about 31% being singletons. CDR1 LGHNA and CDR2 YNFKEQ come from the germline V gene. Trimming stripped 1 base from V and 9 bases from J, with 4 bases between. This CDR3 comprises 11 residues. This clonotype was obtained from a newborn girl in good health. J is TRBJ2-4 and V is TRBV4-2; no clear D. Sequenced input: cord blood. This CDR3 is CASSQGVIQYF. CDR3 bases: TGTGCCAGCAGCCAAGGAGTCATTCAGTACTTC.